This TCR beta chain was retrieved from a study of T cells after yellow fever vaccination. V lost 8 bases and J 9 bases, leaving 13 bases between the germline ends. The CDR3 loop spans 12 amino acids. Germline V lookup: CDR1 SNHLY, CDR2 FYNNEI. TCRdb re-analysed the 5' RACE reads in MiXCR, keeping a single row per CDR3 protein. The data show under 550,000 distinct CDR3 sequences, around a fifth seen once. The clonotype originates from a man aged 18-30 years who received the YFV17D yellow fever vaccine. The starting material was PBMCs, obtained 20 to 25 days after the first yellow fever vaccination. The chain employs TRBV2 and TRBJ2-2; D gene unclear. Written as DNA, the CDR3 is TGTGCCAGCCGTGCACGAGATTGGGAGCTGTTTTTT. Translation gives CASRARDWELFF. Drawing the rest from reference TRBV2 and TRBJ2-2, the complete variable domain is EPEVTQTPSHQVTQMGQEVILRCVPISNHLYFYWYRQILGQKVEFLVSFYNNEISEKSEIFDDQFSVERPDGSNFTLKIRSTKLEDSAMYFCASRARDWELFFGEGSRLTVL.